This TCR beta chain appears in the sequencing data of a study of regulatory T cells in long-lasting Graves disease (dated by TCRdb to the early 2020s). In the study overall: Patients with newly diagnosed Graves' disease had been on antithyroid drugs for under 3 months. Persistent Graves' disease patients were compared with newly diagnosed Graves' disease patients by peripheral blood TCR sequencing and RNA sequencing. The study was conducted in China and was registered as a clinical trial. TCR sequencing covered some 13 persistent and some 20 newly diagnosed Graves' disease patients, some 33 samples in total.

Trimmed from V: 4 bases; trimmed from J: 2 bases; junction bases lacking a gene match: 4. In the germline V gene, CDR1 corresponds to SGHAT and CDR2 to FQNNGV. The CDR3 has 16 amino acids, counting the end cysteine and phenylalanine. The entry retains the CDR3 DNA only, 48 bases that are in frame from base 1. Library method: multiplex PCR. Data came from an Illumina HiSeq 4000. TCR beta libraries were built with iRepertoire HTBI primers and Arm-PCR amplification of CDR3 regions. PCR products were gel purified before sequencing. Per the authors' processing: Gene usage analysis of CDR3 amino acid clonotypes relied on the approximately 60 TRBV and more than twelve TRBJ segments identified across samples. COPE and FqMerger were used to merge the filtered high-quality paired reads into contigs. BLAST was used to align contigs to the IMGT TRBV, TRBD and TRBJ reference genes, and CDR3 was defined following IMGT. Any clonotype with a frequency above 0.1% was counted as a highly expanded clone. Shannon entropy was used to measure repertoire diversity, and the Gini coefficient was used to measure V-J evenness. Clonotypes shared by more than one individual were considered public. Using fastp trimming at Q25 and MiXCR clonotype assembly, TCRdb reanalyzed the public sequencing data and kept in-frame beta chains. For every CDR3 protein sequence, its rows merge into one entry that carries the most common genes and DNA. The V and J calls were determined by TCRdb, not by the authors. Recorded for this sample are roughly 500,000 distinct CDR3 sequences; 13% of them occurred a single time. The top ten constitute roughly 9.7% of the sample.

This clonotype has a count of ten or more. The clone's antigen remains unknown. No much larger clone exists at a distance of one base, and base qualities are not known. Results and caveats for the whole study, not just this receptor: Persistent patients shared more public clonotypes among themselves (around 2,500) than newly diagnosed patients did (roughly 920). Persistent Graves' disease patients showed lower TCR Shannon entropy and fewer highly expanded clones than newly diagnosed patients, suggesting clonal expansion. The study examined only peripheral blood because the primary lesion, thyroid tissue, could not be accessed. The small sample size was acknowledged by the authors as a limitation that may reduce accuracy. TRBV28, TRBJ1-2 and TRBJ2-5 were preferentially used in persistent disease, while TRBV20-1 and TRBJ2-1 were favored in newly diagnosed disease. Sequencing and analysis were limited to the TCR beta chain.

According to the study, the label for this sample's time point signals: newly diagnosed GD, antithyroid drugs for less than 3 months. RNA was extracted from PBMCs in TRIzol for both TCR sequencing and RNA sequencing. The diagnosis of Graves' disease followed American Thyroid Association guidelines. Recruitment of patients was carried out at an endocrinology department in Xi'an, China. Each patient gave approximately 10 milliliters of peripheral blood, collected in an EDTA anticoagulant tube. Ficoll Paque Plus density gradient separation was used to isolate PBMCs, and no further T cell sorting was done. An Agilent 2100 Bioanalyzer and agarose gel were used to check RNA quality, and a NanoDrop 2000 was used to measure RNA concentration. Separately, the same data were catalogued under a study of T cells in Graves' hyperthyroidism and ophthalmopathy. The second paper further reports: Graves' hyperthyroidism was defined as stable when no progression to ophthalmopathy occurred over 18 months of follow-up. Hyperthyroidism patients were aged 18 to 65 years and newly diagnosed, with disease duration of less than 2 months. Patients with uncontrolled infections, other autoimmune diseases, pregnancy or lactation were excluded. Clinical symptoms, serum thyroxine and TRAb, thyroid ultrasound, and orbital computed tomography formed the basis for the diagnoses. The TCR CDR3 was subjected to a first round of RT-PCR using the HTBI primer set and the Qiagen OneStep RT-PCR kit. Most expanded thyroid clonotypes (frequency above 0.001) were also detected in blood, suggesting blood repertoires may reflect thyroid immune responses. In cross-validation, a model built on a 13 V-J signature told ophthalmopathy apart from stable hyperthyroidism with approximately 90% sensitivity and approximately 81% specificity, and in testing the same model reached 80%/75%. In validation, the model predicted progression to ophthalmopathy a median of roughly 6.1 months before onset, with 65% to 71% sensitivity and roughly 77% specificity. A discovery cohort of about a hundred patients, 43 with Graves' ophthalmopathy and about 58 with stable Graves' hyperthyroidism, was used to find distinguishing TCR V-J signatures. Whether ophthalmopathy could be predicted prospectively was tested in an independent validation cohort made up of 18 to 20 hyperthyroidism patients plus 17 patients who later progressed to ophthalmopathy. For training and testing, the 100 patients in the discovery cohort were randomly divided in a 7:3 ratio. In addition, the study compared T-cell repertoires in thyroid tissue and in blood from about six Graves' hyperthyroidism patients. After blood sampling, hyperthyroidism patients were treated with methimazole at a starting dose of 30 mg daily, and ophthalmopathy patients were treated with high-dose intravenous methylprednisolone. The libraries were constructed in a second round of multiplex PCR and then size-selected and purified. Sequencing of the libraries was done on an Illumina HiSeq2000 using paired-end 100 bp reads. SOAPnuke was used to process the raw data, with reads discarded if the reads contained adapters or uncalled bases, had a mean Phred below 15, or lacked an exact constant-primer or identifier match. COPE v1.2.5 was used to merge the high-quality paired reads, and each unique nucleotide sequence was defined as a clonotype. MiTCR v1.1 was used to align the clonotypes against IMGT TRBV, TRBD and TRBJ reference segments. The analysis was restricted to V-J combinations with a frequency above 0.0001, which together covered 99.2% of the repertoires. A TCS score was defined as the ratio of F50 (clonal expansion) to E x V (chaos), with BLOSUM62-based TCRdist applied between CDR3 peptides within each V-J. Welch's t-statistics and random forest reduced fewer than 550 V-J features to 13, which were used in a naive Bayes classifier (R e1071). No statistical method was used to set the sample size in advance, and investigators knew the group allocation. According to the paper, TCR Vbeta CDR3 sequencing was carried out on 135 peripheral blood samples, which came from around 43 ophthalmopathy, approximately 72 hyperthyroidism and roughly 17 progressor patients.

The TCR was taken from a man aged 25 to 40 with Graves disease. Donor details come from another sample of the same person, matched by shared clones. The sequencing here drew on peripheral blood mononuclear cells (PBMCs), taken at new diagnosis, from a patient treated with antithyroid drugs. The sequence links TRBV11-2 to TRBJ2-1; 11 of the junction bases match TRBD2. The DNA sequence is given as TGTGCCAGCAGCTCCTTAGCGGGAGGGGCCTACAATGAGCAGTTCTTC. It is translated as CASSSLAGGAYNEQFF.